The clone carrying this TCR beta chain appeared a few times. What it binds is unknown. A single record per CDR3 protein comes from TCRdb applying MiXCR to the 5' RACE reads. The repertoire holds around 1.7 million distinct CDR3 sequences, with under 35% as singletons. CDR1 is SGHDT and CDR2 is YYEEEE in the germline V gene. This CDR3 spans 14 amino acids. V was pared by 0 bases and J by 4 bases, with 7 bases between. The sample belongs to a study of identical twins. Study findings and constraints: Twins shared beta out-of-frame sequences in excess, but this excess was weaker.

Input material: cord blood. The gene calls are TRBV5-6 and TRBJ1-4; no clear D. The TCR originated in a newborn girl in good health. CDR3 nucleotide sequence: TGTGCCAGCAGCTTGGCCAGCAATAATGAAAAACTGTTTTTT. Translating gives CASSLASNNEKLFF.